This T cell receptor beta chain was sequenced in a study of blood T cell repertoires in COVID-19 (dated by TCRdb to the early 2020s). For the wider study: Samples from collaborators originated in the United States, Italy and Spain and spanned both the acute and convalescent phases of COVID-19. A de-identified subject ID, COVID-19 status, age in years and sex were almost always included in the sample metadata. Where HLA class I and class II types were available, the types were taken from metadata supplied by the sample provider, not from assay-based typing. A freely available public database, intended as a resource for researchers studying the immune response to SARS-CoV-2, is where the repertoires were released. The prospective study material was composed of cDNA or gDNA derived from T cells, B-cell-depleted T cells, or PBMCs. The samples were drawn from two sources: the first 160 participants of the ongoing ImmuneRACE study, and fewer than 1,500 subjects contributed by 6 global collaborators. The dataset comprised deeply sampled blood TCRbeta repertoires from subjects exposed to, actively infected with, or recovered from COVID-19.

V loses 0 bases of germline sequence and J loses 5 bases, and the interval between the two ends is 11 bases. According to the germline V gene, CDR1 reads MNHEY and CDR2 reads SVGAGI. From the cysteine up to the phenylalanine, the CDR3 has a length of 14 residues. CDR3 DNA only is kept here, 42 bases in frame from base 1. Each collaborating institution followed its own protocols to collect whole blood in K2EDTA tubes. For TCRbeta analysis, collaborators shipped samples as frozen whole blood, isolated PBMCs, or DNA extracted from either of those sample types. TCRbeta CDR3 regions were amplified from genomic DNA by means of the immunoSEQ Assay, a bias-controlled multiplex PCR. Regarding the original processing steps: Nucleated cell counts per sample were estimated from amplification of reference gene primers within the assay. To quantify the absolute abundance of each unique TCRbeta CDR3 rearrangement, sequence reads were collapsed and filtered. For each sample, productive Simpson clonality was calculated as the square root of Simpson's diversity index over productive rearrangements. The immuneACCESS repertoire file appears here via TCRdb, limited to in-frame rearrangements. These files lack a portion of the clones; in checked studies, under half of the deficit traces to unresolved V genes, and the cause of the others is not known. V, J and clone size were drawn from that table, and D and trimming were deduced from the DNA. Counted in this sample were approximately 50,000 clones; about 89% of them appeared once. Clones ranked in the top ten supply approximately 5% of the sample.

Broad study findings and their caveats: Clinical and demographic metadata were provided uncurated, with the amount varying by source and participant.

A note on this clone: The clone's antigen remains unknown. Base qualities are not provided; no much larger clone lies one nucleotide away.

The rearranged segments are TRBV6-5 and TRBJ2-7, with no reliable assignment of the D segment. Sequencing input: peripheral blood. The TCR comes from a human donor in a cohort sampled during active COVID-19. The DNA reads as follows: TGTGCCAGCAGTTACTCCCTTGCGGCGGACGAGCAGTACTTC. This is translated as CASSYSLAADEQYF.